Below, 3 T cell receptor beta chains from the same sample are listed, as sequenced in a study of beta chain features in type 1 diabetes. Study results and caveats: In all four CD4+ subsets, TCRB CDR3 length was significantly, moderately reduced in type 1 diabetes.

Antigens of these TCRs are unknown. Investigators reverse transcribed all isolated RNA, so they sequenced expressed TCRB transcripts. Using immunoSEQ multiplex PCR, the repertoire was profiled, and TCRdb retains in-frame clones only, with some absent. The table shows 300,000 or so clones, with roughly 13% occurring only once. Material for sequencing was naive CD4+ T cells from blood. All receptors derive from a woman under 30 with type 1 diabetes.

This clone turned up a few times. The chain uses TRBV7-3 and TRBJ2-2; 8 bases map to TRBD2. Germline CDR1 reads SGHTA; CDR2 reads FQGTGA. V was pared by 5 bases and J by 5 bases, with 7 bases of the junction left unmatched. The length of the CDR3 is 15 residues. The CDR3 spells CASSPSGRGTGELFF. The DNA for the CDR3 is TGTGCCAGCAGCCCGAGCGGGAGAGGTACCGGGGAGCTGTTTTTT.

The chain uses TRBV28 and TRBJ1-2, with 9 bases aligning to TRBD1. The length of the CDR3 is 15 residues. J lost 4 bases, V lost 5 bases, and 8 bases had no gene match. Germline loops: CDR1 MDHEN, CDR2 SYDVKM. CDR3 in DNA: TGTGCCAGCAGTGGGACAGGGTTGAAAGGCTATGGCTACACCTTC. It yields the protein CASSGTGLKGYGYTF.

The V call is TRBV5-1, the J call TRBJ2-1; D perhaps matches TRBD2 (6 bases). CDR1 is SGHRS, CDR2 YFSETQ, per germline. V dropped 8 bases and J dropped 6 bases, with 15 bases sitting between them. The CDR3 sequence is 13 residues long. As DNA, the CDR3 is TGCGCCAGTTCCCCCCTGACTAGCAATGAGCAGTTCTTC. Translating it yields CASSPLTSNEQFF.